This T cell receptor beta chain appears in the sequencing data of a study of CD8 T cells in Susac syndrome. Reverse transcription of 0.5 to 1 ug RNA was carried out with random hexamers. The immunoSEQ assay covered 54 Vbeta and 13 Jbeta segments for CDR3. From the immunoSEQ multiplex PCR reads, TCRdb called clonotypes with MiXCR, one entry per CDR3 protein. This repertoire shows 250,000 to 300,000 distinct CDR3 sequences, 85% found once; its top ten account for approximately 0.2%. V was clipped by 4 bases and J by 4 bases, with 13 bases between them. In germline, CDR1 is LNHDA, CDR2 SQIVND (reference sequence). The CDR3 runs 14 residues.

J is TRBJ2-5 and V is TRBV19; D unclear. The source material was CD8+ T cells from PBMCs. The TCR was taken from a human donor with multiple sclerosis. The CDR3 region is CASSTKTFGETQYF. The DNA for the CDR3 is TGTGCCAGTAGTACCAAAACTTTCGGAGAGACCCAGTACTTC.